This T cell receptor beta chain was recovered during a study of cytomegalovirus exposure and HLA in healthy donors (dated by TCRdb to 2016 to 2017). Background for the entire study: An earlier analysis of approximately 640 of the donors reported 250 to 300 Gb of sequence data and around 110 million unique TCR beta sequences from about 180 million T cells. An early release that covered more than 550 HLA-typed donors contained around 330 gigabases of sequencing data and 75 million to 100 million unique TCR sequences. Of the roughly 420 genotyped donors, 81% were placed in the genetic ancestry cluster associated with self-reported Caucasian donors. The aim of the study was to test whether cataloging public T cell receptors could identify signatures of past pathogen exposure. Using immunosequencing, the study profiled T cell repertoires from some 670 subjects and related those repertoires to cytomegalovirus serostatus. Along with the roughly 710-subject first cohort, a separate validation cohort of approximately 110 different subjects was used. To predict cytomegalovirus infection status, the study combined high-throughput TCR immunosequencing, statistical association of individual TCRs with disease status, and machine learning. To study patterns of TCR occurrence, a later analysis re-analyzed previously published TCR beta repertoires from several hundred donors and added high-resolution HLA genotyping. The later analysis used no new phenotypic data to find candidate immune exposures, relying instead on TCR beta sequences and their occurrence across donors. An earlier analysis of fewer than 700 of the donors applied high-throughput TCR beta sequencing to assess whether each TCR beta V gene segment acted as functional or pseudogenic. Donor age, sex, ethnicity and CMV serostatus were collected together with the repertoire data. A later genetic analysis used genome-wide SNP genotypes for about three fifths of the 666 donors, treating that subset as a discovery cohort. Every repertoire in the discovery cohort had been generated on one and the same sequencing platform. HLA typing covered class I and class II loci at four-digit resolution. The number of typed donors differed by locus: 629-630 for A, B, C, DRB1 and DQB1; about 520 for DQA1; roughly 600 for DPA1; and about 450 for DPB1. Roughly 5 DR-DQ haplotypes were handled as single units for association and clustering, since linkage in the cohort was strong. Among about 400 genotyped donors of the cohort, an average of approximately 200,000 unique TCR beta nucleotide sequences was sequenced per donor, of which approximately 19% were non-productive.

Concerning this clone itself: The specificity of this receptor is unknown. No qualities accompany the bases; no much larger clone lies one base away.

The CDR3, cysteine through phenylalanine, is 15 amino acids long. The sequence is cut down to CDR3 DNA, 45 bases in frame from base 1. CDR1 and CDR2 are drawn from the germline V gene (reference sequence): GTSNPN, SVGIG. V is shortened by 0 bases, J by 2 bases, and the region joining them spans 11 bases. In total, just over 650 healthy bone marrow donors made up the cohort. At the time of sampling, every cohort member was nominally healthy, though immune exposures that went unrecorded were likely present. The donor tested CMV seronegative and was one of the 352 seronegative cohort members. Each donor provided a peripheral blood sample, and peripheral blood mononuclear cells were used for TCR beta sequencing. The Qiagen DNeasy Blood Extraction Kit was used to extract genomic DNA from the blood cell samples. The library was built by means of the immunoSEQ multiplex PCR assay. For the multiplex PCR, a mixture combining 60 forward primers for TCR Vbeta segments and 13 reverse primers for TCR Jbeta segments was used. Amplification of the CDR3 region of rearranged TCR beta genes was performed with a multiplex PCR assay on genomic DNA. On the Illumina HiSeq System, the amplified TCR beta libraries were sequenced as 87-base-pair reads. From the authors' description of their analysis: Across the 666 repertoires, a later analysis counted 80 million or so unique TCR beta chains, around 11 million of which were shared by at least two donors. Raw reads were error-corrected and collapsed into unique sequences with a nearest-neighbor algorithm that merged closely related sequences to remove PCR and sequencing errors. CDR3 sequences were aligned to IMGT reference sequences to assign V, D and J gene segments. Each retained sequence needed at least a six-nucleotide match to both a V gene segment and a J gene segment. A rearrangement was called productive if the CDR3 had no stop codons and remained in frame with V and J, and every other rearrangement was called non-productive. CDR3 was defined according to IMGT convention as the region running from the second conserved V-encoded cysteine to the conserved J-encoded phenylalanine. The earlier analysis of about 610 of the donors excluded any sequence lacking an unambiguous match to a single V gene segment. In an earlier analysis of approximately 500 of the donors, a V segment was called functional when productive rearrangements were above 56.7%, and segregating when the standard deviation between donors exceeded 5%. A statistical classification framework was developed to diagnose cytomegalovirus status using the catalog of TCR beta chain sequences. In a later analysis, V and J genes were assigned by comparing TCR nucleotide sequences against IMGT/GENE-DB human TR gene sequences. Using the TCRdist pipeline, a later analysis assigned CDR3 sequences along with most-parsimonious VDJ recombination scenarios. In a later analysis, every TCR beta chain was defined by the combination of its CDR3 amino acid sequence and its V-gene family, and reads without a unique V-gene family were dropped. To address suspected cross-contamination and a sequencing artifact, a later analysis removed under 600 highly shared, low-generation-probability nucleotide sequences. A later analysis calculated a clonal expansion index for each public chain from normalized within-repertoire ranks of inferred template counts. Generation probabilities in a later analysis came from a VDJ recombination model fitted to out-of-frame rearrangements, and those results were checked against IGoR. A later analysis scored TCR-TCR, TCR-HLA and TCR-CMV co-occurrence with hypergeometric tests, applying a repertoire-size bias correction to TCR pairs. A later analysis estimated false discovery rates by permuting HLA or CMV assignments 20 times. In a later analysis, co-occurring TCRs were grouped with DBSCAN, and TCRdist sequence similarity was added when clustering was performed within HLA-allele-positive subsets. Repertoires with fewer than 30,000 or more than 120,000 public chains, plus five repertoires with anomalous nucleotide sharing, were excluded from co-occurrence clustering. TCRdb's version of the immuneACCESS table is confined to in-frame rearrangements and falls short of the full clone set. An unresolved V gene accounts for under half of the shortfall where checked; the remainder is of unknown origin. V and J calls and clone size are given by that table; D and trimming were obtained from the DNA. This sample gives 130,000 to 150,000 clones in total; approximately 71% of them show up just once. 4.9% of the sample rests with the top ten.

Results the study describes overall, beyond this receptor: It was suggested by the authors that the approach could potentially be generalized to other disease states and immunological phenotypes. Specific HLA alleles were associated with 15,000 to 20,000 TCR beta sequences at a false discovery rate of 0.05 in a later analysis. A further reported finding was that TCR beta sequences accurately predicted the HLA-A and HLA-B alleles for most subjects in the first cohort. When HLA alleles, especially DR and DQ, strongly co-occurred, TCR associations were difficult to assign to individual alleles. While some public TCRs were present in many individuals, most TCR sequences turned up only very rarely across donors. For the cohort, immune exposure information was limited to CMV serostatus. In a later analysis, HLA-associated TCR beta chains showed more clonal expansion and lower generation probabilities than non-associated chains that were equally common. Because HLA typing was unavailable for some donors at each locus, only the typed subset was used in association tests. Sequencing depth was assumed to be roughly uniform across donors in the presence/absence analyses, though that assumption may not hold. The 87-base-pair reads could not distinguish some IMGT-functional V segments, including TRBV6-2 and TRBV6-3, so those segments were excluded. In a later analysis, most CMV-associated TCR beta chains were found to appear HLA-restricted, with HLA associations seemingly driven largely by CMV exposure. According to a later analysis, TCR association rates differed among HLA loci, with DRB1 alleles showing the most associated TCRs and HLA-C alleles showing the fewest. Only TCR beta chains were sequenced in this cohort, and the absence of alpha or paired-chain data limited detectable features. A cluster of highly shared sequence variants was judged likely to represent a technical artifact of the sequencing pipeline. Cytomegalovirus status was reported to be diagnosed by the classifier with high specificity and sensitivity in both the original and validation cohorts. A few of the identified cytomegalovirus-associated TCR beta chains were confirmed in vitro to be specific for cytomegalovirus antigens. In an earlier analysis of fewer than 700 of the donors, most TCR beta V segments appeared in productive rearrangements about 90% or about 30% of the time, broadly matching IMGT annotations. According to a later genetic analysis, donors in an Asian-associated ancestry cluster had fewer N-insertions in productive TCRs than the approximately 670-donor mean. In a later analysis, several top co-occurrence clusters were reported to appear linked to parvovirus B19, influenza, CMV and Epstein-Barr virus. The study gave a list of 150 to 200 TCR beta chains associated with cytomegalovirus. A later genetic analysis associated a missense DCLRE1C variant with V-gene and J-gene trimming of TCR beta chains, and an independent cohort replicated the association. Correlated functional status among segregating V segments might be attributable to linkage disequilibrium, but an unknown experimental factor could not be ruled out. Approximately 16 rarely observed V segments, including chromosome 9 orphons, were excluded from the earlier analysis of approximately 500 of the donors because counts were too low.

Sequenced material: PBMCs. The source of this sequence is a woman aged 45-65 years in good health and CMV-seronegative. Recombination joined TRBV30 with TRBJ2-1, with TRBD1 as a weak D call on 5 bases. The CDR3 protein: CAWSVGQGTYNEQFF. Here is the DNA: TGTGCCTGGAGTGTTGGGCAGGGCACCTACAATGAGCAGTTCTTC.